This T cell receptor beta chain came from a study of blood T cell repertoires in COVID-19. Study in general: There were acute and convalescent COVID-19 samples, and they came from the United States, Italy and Spain. Sample material is recorded as cDNA or gDNA derived from T cells, B-cell-depleted T cells, or PBMCs.

Per the original data handling: From reference gene primer amplification, estimates of nucleated cell counts were derived. The method was immunoSEQ multiplex PCR; TCRdb's version includes in-frame clones alone and lacks a portion of them. V and J calls and clone size are those listed in that table; D and trimming were worked out from the DNA. In the table there are more than 130,000 clones, 80% to 90% of which are singletons. Germline V gene sequence: CDR1 SGHRS, CDR2 YFSETQ. The V gene end was trimmed by 3 bases and the J gene end by 1 base; junction bases not matched to a gene: 10. The CDR3 contains 17 residues.

The chain uses TRBV5-1 and TRBJ1-1; 9 positions match TRBD1. The sample was peripheral blood. The receptor was derived from a woman aged 40 to 49 with acute or convalescent COVID-19. The CDR3 protein is CASSWPGQGFANTEAFF. DNA of the CDR3: TGCGCCAGCAGCTGGCCGGGACAGGGTTTCGCGAACACTGAAGCTTTCTTT.